The 25 T cell receptor beta chains listed next were all sequenced from one sample in a study of T cell changes during pregnancy in multiple sclerosis. Produced via immunoSEQ multiplex PCR; TCRdb's table is partial and in-frame only. This sample has about 110,000 clones, with more than 85% found just once. This specimen was peripheral blood, taken in the third trimester of pregnancy. All receptors come from a female donor with multiple sclerosis, enrolled in a pregnancy study.

The chain couples TRBV7-9 to TRBJ1-5, with no clear D. Germline loops: CDR1 SEHNR, CDR2 FQNEAQ (reference sequence). V was clipped by 5 bases and J by 9 bases, with 14 bases between them. CDR3 size: 13 residues. CDR3 residues: CASSPEGGRPQHF. In DNA form, the CDR3 reads TGTGCCAGCAGCCCCGAAGGAGGGCGGCCCCAGCATTTT.

This sequence joins TRBV27 and TRBJ1-1, with D possibly matching TRBD1 (5 bases). Trimming cost V 3 bases and J 1 base, with 9 bases left between them. This CDR3 is 14 amino acids long. The germline CDR1 and CDR2 sequences are MNHEY and SMNVEV (reference sequence). The CDR3 region has the DNA TGTGCCAGCAGTTTTGGGCAGGGGAACACTGAAGCTTTCTTT. Its translation is CASSFGQGNTEAFF.

This chain links TRBV14 with TRBJ2-5; no definite D call. The V gene's germline CDR1 is SGHDN and CDR2 FVKESK. The V gene lost 3 bases and the J gene lost 3 bases, with 8 bases spanning the gap. This CDR3 comprises 13 residues. The CDR3 reads CASSHLTKETQYF. The CDR3 nucleotides are TGTGCCAGCAGCCACCTAACCAAAGAGACCCAGTACTTC.

V usage is TRBV5-6 and J usage is TRBJ1-2, with 7 bases matching TRBD1. CDR1 is SGHDT and CDR2 is YYEEEE in the germline V gene. The V and J ends lost 5 bases and 4 bases, in that order; junction bases with no gene match: 8. The CDR3 runs to 14 residues. CDR3 nucleotides: TGTGCCAGCAGTCGTAGACAGGGCCCCTATGGCTACACCTTC. Protein: CASSRRQGPYGYTF. The full variable domain, rest sourced from reference TRBV5-6 and TRBJ1-2, is DAGVTQSPTHLIKTRGQQVTLRCSPKSGHDTVSWYQQALGQGPQFIFQYYEEEERQRGNFPDRFSGHQFPNYSSELNVNALLLGDSALYLCASSRRQGPYGYTFGSGTRLTVV.

The chain employs TRBV9 and TRBJ2-1; D possibly corresponds to TRBD2 (5 bases). CDR1 and CDR2 from the germline V gene are SGDLS and YYNGEE. CDR3 length: 13 amino acids. V was pared by 0 bases and J by 10 bases, with 11 bases between. This CDR3 reads CASSVAGSREQFF. The DNA of the CDR3 is TGTGCCAGCAGCGTAGCTGGGAGCAGGGAGCAGTTCTTC.

The chain is built from TRBV30 and TRBJ2-1, with 12 bases fitting TRBD2. The germline gives CDR1 GTSNPN, CDR2 SVGIG (reference sequence). Unmatched junction bases numbered 16, after V lost 4 bases and J lost 6 bases. The CDR3 consists of 18 residues. CDR3 coding DNA: TGTGCCTGGACCCAGGGGACTAGCGGGCTAATCGACTTCAATGAGCAGTTCTTC. Residues: CAWTQGTSGLIDFNEQFF.

Of note for this clone: A read error may produce the germline difference seen at one junction end. The chain employs TRBV5-1 and TRBJ2-7; perhaps TRBD2 as D (6 bases). From germline, CDR1 is SGHRS and CDR2 YFSETQ. The CDR3 covers 15 residues. CDR3 sequence (DNA): TGCGCCAGCACCTTGGAGGGCGGACACTACTACGAGCAGTACTTC. Translating gives CASTLEGGHYYEQYF.

This clone came up a few times. The chain links TRBV5-1 to TRBJ1-2, with unresolved D. This CDR3 region has 15 residues. With 0 bases removed from V and 8 bases from J, the gap between germline ends came to 17 bases. Germline V gives CDR1 SGHRS, CDR2 YFSETQ. This CDR3 is CASSLAATIGGGYTF. The CDR3 coding sequence is TGCGCCAGCAGCTTGGCGGCCACTATAGGAGGGGGCTACACCTTC.

The chain carries TRBV2 and TRBJ1-5; D is unclear. The CDR3 is made up of 14 amino acids. Germline CDR1 and CDR2: SNHLY and FYNNEI. V was shortened by 0 bases and J by 11 bases, with 14 bases between the two germline ends. The CDR3 here is CASSEARTAAAQHF. CDR3 bases: TGTGCCAGCAGTGAAGCGCGGACGGCAGCGGCCCAGCATTTT.

This chain links TRBV9 with TRBJ2-5, with 9 bases matching TRBD2. Trimming removed 4 bases from V and 4 bases from J; junction bases left unmatched: 14. There are 17 residues in the CDR3. Germline CDR1 and CDR2: SGDLS and YYNGEE. The CDR3 is CASSSRGSGSFAETQYF. The CDR3 DNA reads TGTGCCAGCAGCTCCCGGGGTAGCGGGAGTTTCGCAGAGACCCAGTACTTC.

This clone was detected only once. J is TRBJ2-3 and V is TRBV7-8, with D possibly TRBD1 on 5 matching bases. The V gene lost 3 bases and the J gene lost 3 bases, with 19 bases spanning the gap. Germline values: CDR1 SGHVS, CDR2 FQNEAQ. CDR3 length: 17 amino acids. CDR3 amino acids: CASSFDSYRSLTDTQYF. The CDR3 DNA reads TGTGCCAGCAGCTTCGACAGTTACCGTTCTCTTACAGATACGCAGTATTTT.

The V and J genes are TRBV19 and TRBJ2-7; 8 bases fit TRBD1. CDR1 and CDR2 from the germline V gene are LNHDA and SQIVND (reference sequence). Trimming at V came to 6 bases and at J to 3 bases, leaving 7 bases not matched to a gene. The CDR3 covers 14 residues. CDR3 region: CASSPTGVGYEQYF. The CDR3 DNA sequence: TGTGCCAGTAGCCCGACAGGGGTGGGCTACGAGCAGTACTTC. Filled out from reference TRBV19 and TRBJ2-7, the complete variable domain reads DGGITQSPKYLFRKEGQNVTLSCEQNLNHDAMYWYRQDPGQGLRLIYYSQIVNDFQKGDIAEGYSVSREKKESFPLTVTSAQKNPTAFYLCASSPTGVGYEQYFGPGTRLTVT.

This sequence joins TRBV7-9 and TRBJ1-1, with 8 bases matching TRBD1. The CDR3 has 19 residues. CDR1 SEHNR and CDR2 FQNEAQ come from the germline V gene (reference sequence). The V segment lost 5 bases and the J segment 1 base; nucleotides outside the gene matches: 18. The CDR3 sequence: CASSREGQGVGRRNTEAFF. As DNA, the CDR3 is TGTGCCAGCAGCCGAGAAGGACAGGGTGTTGGTCGGAGGAACACTGAAGCTTTCTTT.

The J gene is TRBJ1-1, the V gene TRBV14; D is unresolved. With 1 base removed from V and 0 bases from J, the gap between germline ends came to 9 bases. CDR3 size: 15 residues. Germline assignment: CDR1 SGHDN and CDR2 FVKESK. This chain's CDR3 is CASSQVWRMNTEAFF. DNA of the CDR3: TGTGCCAGCAGCCAAGTTTGGCGGATGAACACTGAAGCTTTCTTT. The whole variable domain, remainder taken from reference TRBV14 and TRBJ1-1, is EAGVTQFPSHSVIEKGQTVTLRCDPISGHDNLYWYRRVMGKEIKFLLHFVKESKQDESGMPNNRFLAERTGGTYSTLKVQPAELEDSGVYFCASSQVWRMNTEAFFGQGTRLTVV.

The chain recombines TRBV5-1 with TRBJ1-4, with a tentative D call TRBD1 (5 bases). The germline CDR1 and CDR2 sequences are SGHRS and YFSETQ. This CDR3 contains 13 residues. Trimming pared 2 bases from V and 7 bases from J, leaving 9 bases between. CDR3 loop: CASSFGTGEKLFF. In DNA, the CDR3 is TGCGCCAGCAGCTTTGGTACAGGTGAAAAACTGTTTTTT.

V and J are TRBV5-1 and TRBJ2-3; 11 nucleotides match TRBD2. The CDR3 is 15 residues long. CDR1 is SGHRS and CDR2 is YFSETQ in the germline V gene. The trim removed 3 bases at V and 6 bases at J, leaving 6 bases unmatched. In DNA form, the CDR3 reads TGCGCCAGCAGCTCGGGACTAGCGGTTGGGGATACGCAGTATTTT. Its translation is CASSSGLAVGDTQYF.

The gene calls are TRBV28 and TRBJ1-4, with TRBD1 identical over 7 bases. The junction had 11 bases not matched to a gene; V was cut back by 8 bases and J by 8 bases. The CDR3 covers 14 residues. Germline V gene lookup returns CDR1 MDHEN and CDR2 SYDVKM. CDR3 in amino acids: CASSYPGTEEKLFF. The CDR3 DNA reads TGTGCCAGCTCCTACCCCGGGACAGAGGAAAAACTGTTTTTT.

With regard to this clone: Other DNA sequences from this sample encode an identical CDR3 as well. The CDR3 DNA sequence: TGTGCCAGTAGTATCGTCAGGGGTACTGAAGCTTTCTTT. Translating gives CASSIVRGTEAFF. The gene calls are TRBV19 and TRBJ1-1; maybe TRBD1 (6 bases). The CDR3 extends over 13 amino acids. From germline, CDR1 is LNHDA and CDR2 SQIVND (reference sequence). The V gene lost 3 bases and the J gene lost 5 bases, with 10 bases spanning the gap.

The chain combines TRBV2 with TRBJ1-5; 10 nucleotides line up with TRBD1. The germline CDR1 and CDR2 sequences are SNHLY and FYNNEI. This CDR3 contains 16 residues. After removal of 2 bases from V and 4 bases from J, the junction contained 5 bases not matched to a gene. CDR3 coding DNA: TGTGCCAGCAGTGAAAGGGGACAGGGGCTAAATCAGCCCCAGCATTTT. Translating it yields CASSERGQGLNQPQHF.

This clone was observed once. The chain links TRBV18 to TRBJ2-7; 7 bases align to TRBD2. V lost 3 bases, J lost 0 bases, and 17 bases stayed unmatched. Germline V lookup: CDR1 KGHSH, CDR2 LQKENI. The CDR3 has 19 amino acids. The DNA for the CDR3 is TGTGCCAGCTCACCGCTGCCCCCCCGGTCGGGCGGGAGCTCCTACGAGCAGTACTTC. This sequence encodes CASSPLPPRSGGSSYEQYF.

The chain is built from TRBV7-8 and TRBJ2-3; TRBD2 agrees at 12 bases. CDR1 SGHVS and CDR2 FQNEAQ come from the germline V gene. After removal of 3 bases from V and 0 bases from J, the junction contained 10 bases not matched to a gene. This CDR3 contains 19 residues. The CDR3 nucleotides are TGTGCCAGCAGCTTTCAACTAGCGGGAGGCCTCCCCAGCACAGATACGCAGTATTTT. Its protein product is CASSFQLAGGLPSTDTQYF.

The V and J genes are TRBV5-1 and TRBJ1-2; TRBD1 might be the D (6 bases). This CDR3 comprises 15 residues. Trimming removed 5 bases at V and 1 base at J, with 15 bases between. CDR1 is SGHRS, CDR2 YFSETQ, per germline. The DNA of the CDR3 is TGCGCCAGCAGTCCTGGACAGAATTTTAACTATGGCTACACCTTC. This sequence encodes CASSPGQNFNYGYTF. Drawing the rest from reference TRBV5-1 and TRBJ1-2, the complete variable domain is KAGVTQTPRYLIKTRGQQVTLSCSPISGHRSVSWYQQTPGQGLQFLFEYFSETQRNKGNFPGRFSGRQFSNSRSEMNVSTLELGDSALYLCASSPGQNFNYGYTFGSGTRLTVV.

This rearrangement joins TRBV2 to TRBJ1-5, with TRBD1 identical over 9 bases. The trim removed 1 base at V and 6 bases at J, leaving 1 base unmatched. The length of the CDR3 is 14 residues. Germline lookup yields CDR1 SNHLY and CDR2 FYNNEI. The CDR3 here is CASSEDRGLQPQHF. CDR3 nucleotides: TGTGCCAGCAGTGAAGACAGGGGGCTTCAGCCCCAGCATTTT. Combining the CDR3 with reference TRBV2 and TRBJ1-5 gives the whole variable domain EPEVTQTPSHQVTQMGQEVILRCVPISNHLYFYWYRQILGQKVEFLVSFYNNEISEKSEIFDDQFSVERPDGSNFTLKIRSTKLEDSAMYFCASSEDRGLQPQHFGDGTRLSIL.

V is TRBV30 and J is TRBJ2-2; tentative D call: TRBD2 (5 bases). Trimming removed 3 bases at V and 6 bases at J, with 23 bases between. CDR3 length: 17 residues. Germline lookup yields CDR1 GTSNPN and CDR2 SVGIG (reference sequence). The CDR3 here is CAWRLEAGPGVPGELFF. In nucleotides, the CDR3 is TGTGCCTGGAGGCTCGAGGCGGGTCCCGGAGTGCCCGGGGAGCTGTTTTTT.

The gene calls are TRBV6-4 and TRBJ2-1, with TRBD2 matching over 7 bases. From germline, CDR1 is MRHNA and CDR2 SNTAGT. The CDR3 spans 16 residues. Trimming cost V 3 bases and J 4 bases; bases outside gene matches: 9. This CDR3 reads CASSEWSGGDYNEQFF. CDR3 coding DNA: TGTGCCAGCAGTGAATGGTCGGGAGGTGATTACAATGAGCAGTTCTTC.